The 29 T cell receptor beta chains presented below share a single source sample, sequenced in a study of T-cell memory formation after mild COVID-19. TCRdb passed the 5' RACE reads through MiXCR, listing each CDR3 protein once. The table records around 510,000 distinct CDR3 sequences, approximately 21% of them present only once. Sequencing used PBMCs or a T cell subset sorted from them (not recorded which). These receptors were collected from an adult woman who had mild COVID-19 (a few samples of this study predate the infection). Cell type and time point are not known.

DNA of the CDR3: TGCAGTGCTAGAGAAATAGGTGTAGCGGACTCCTACGAGCAGTACTTC. Its protein is CSAREIGVADSYEQYF. The chain uses TRBV20-1 and TRBJ2-7; possible D gene TRBD2, 6 bases. CDR1 and CDR2 (germline): DFQATT, SNEGSKA (reference sequence). The CDR3 spans 16 residues. Between the trimmed V and J ends, which lost 0 bases and 0 bases, there was a span of 15 bases.

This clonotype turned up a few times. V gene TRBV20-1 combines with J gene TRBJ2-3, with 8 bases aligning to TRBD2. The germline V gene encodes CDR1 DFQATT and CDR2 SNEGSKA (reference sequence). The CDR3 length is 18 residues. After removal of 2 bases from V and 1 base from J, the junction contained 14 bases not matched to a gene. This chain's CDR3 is CSARRRLAGPAGTDTQYF. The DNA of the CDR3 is TGCAGTGCTAGAAGGCGGCTAGCGGGCCCTGCGGGCACAGATACGCAGTATTTT.

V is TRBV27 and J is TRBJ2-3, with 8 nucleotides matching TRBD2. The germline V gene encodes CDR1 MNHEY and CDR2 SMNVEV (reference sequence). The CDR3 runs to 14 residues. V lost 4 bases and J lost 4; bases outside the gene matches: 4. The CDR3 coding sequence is TGTGCCAGCAGTTCGGGACTAGGTGCAGATACGCAGTATTTT. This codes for CASSSGLGADTQYF.

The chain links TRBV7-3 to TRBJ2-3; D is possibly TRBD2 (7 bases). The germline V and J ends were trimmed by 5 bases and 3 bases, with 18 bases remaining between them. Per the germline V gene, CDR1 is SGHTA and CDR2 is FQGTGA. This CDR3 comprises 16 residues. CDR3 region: CASSREGGGPTDTQYF. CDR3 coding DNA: TGTGCCAGCAGCCGCGAGGGGGGAGGGCCGACAGATACGCAGTATTTT.

As DNA, the CDR3 is TGTGCCAGCAGCTCGCTTACAGGGGAAGCTTTCTTT. It codes for CASSSLTGEAFF. The rearrangement joins TRBV5-5 to TRBJ1-1; maybe TRBD1 (6 bases). Germline CDR1 is SGHKS and CDR2 is YYEKEE (reference sequence). V was clipped by 3 bases and J by 8 bases, with 11 bases between them. The CDR3 is 12 residues long.

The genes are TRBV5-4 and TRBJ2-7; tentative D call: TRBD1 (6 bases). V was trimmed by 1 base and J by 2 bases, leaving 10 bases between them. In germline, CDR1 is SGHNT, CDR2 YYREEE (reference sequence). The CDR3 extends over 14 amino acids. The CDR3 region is CASSLQQGAYEQYF. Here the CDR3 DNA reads TGTGCCAGCAGCTTGCAACAGGGAGCCTACGAGCAGTACTTC.

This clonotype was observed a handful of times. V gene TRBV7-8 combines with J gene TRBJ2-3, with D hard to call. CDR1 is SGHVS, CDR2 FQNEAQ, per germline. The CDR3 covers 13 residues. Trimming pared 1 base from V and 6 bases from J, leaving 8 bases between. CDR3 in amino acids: CASSLVMGDTQYF. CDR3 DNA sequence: TGTGCCAGCAGCTTAGTGATGGGGGATACGCAGTATTTT.

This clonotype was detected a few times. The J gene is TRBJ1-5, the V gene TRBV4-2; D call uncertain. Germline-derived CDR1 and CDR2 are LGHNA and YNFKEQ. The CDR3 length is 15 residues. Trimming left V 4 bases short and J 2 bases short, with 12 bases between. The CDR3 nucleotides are TGTGCCAGCAGCCCGAGGGTTTACGGCAATCAGCCCCAGCATTTT. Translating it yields CASSPRVYGNQPQHF.

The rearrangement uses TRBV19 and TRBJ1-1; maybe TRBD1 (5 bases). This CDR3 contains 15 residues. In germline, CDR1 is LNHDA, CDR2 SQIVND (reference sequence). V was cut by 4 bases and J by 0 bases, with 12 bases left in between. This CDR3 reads CASSTLGRVNTEAFF. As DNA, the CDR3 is TGTGCCAGTAGTACGCTGGGACGGGTGAACACTGAAGCTTTCTTT.

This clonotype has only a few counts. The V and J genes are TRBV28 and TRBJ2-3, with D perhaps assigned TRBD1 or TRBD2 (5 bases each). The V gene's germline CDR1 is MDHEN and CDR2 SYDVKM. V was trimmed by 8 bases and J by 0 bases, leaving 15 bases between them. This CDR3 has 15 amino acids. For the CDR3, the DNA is TGTGCCAGCTCCATGGGGGTTAGAAGCACAGATACGCAGTATTTT. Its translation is CASSMGVRSTDTQYF.

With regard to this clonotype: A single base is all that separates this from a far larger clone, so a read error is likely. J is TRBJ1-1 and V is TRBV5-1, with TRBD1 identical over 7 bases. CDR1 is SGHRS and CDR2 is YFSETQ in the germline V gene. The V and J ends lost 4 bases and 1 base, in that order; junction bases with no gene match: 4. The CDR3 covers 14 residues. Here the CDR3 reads CASSAGQPNTEAFF. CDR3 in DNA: TGCGCCAGCAGCGCGGGACAGCCGAACACTGAAGCTTTCTTT.

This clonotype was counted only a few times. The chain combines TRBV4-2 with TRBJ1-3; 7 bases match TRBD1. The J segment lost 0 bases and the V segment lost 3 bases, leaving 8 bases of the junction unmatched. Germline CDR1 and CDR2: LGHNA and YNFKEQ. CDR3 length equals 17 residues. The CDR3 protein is CASSQLGQTFSGNTIYF. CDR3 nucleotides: TGTGCCAGCAGCCAGTTGGGACAGACCTTCTCTGGAAACACCATATATTTT.

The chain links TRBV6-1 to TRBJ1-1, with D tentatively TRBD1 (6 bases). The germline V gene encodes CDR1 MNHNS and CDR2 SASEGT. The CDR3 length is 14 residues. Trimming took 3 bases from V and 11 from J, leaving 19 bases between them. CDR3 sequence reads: CASSDPSGGQEAFF. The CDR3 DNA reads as TGTGCCAGCAGTGATCCTTCCGGGGGGCAGGAGGCTTTCTTT.

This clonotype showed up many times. In nucleotides, the CDR3 is TGTGCCACCAGTGATTTGCGGTGGGGAGATACGCAGTATTTT. Its translation: CATSDLRWGDTQYF. The chain couples TRBV24-1 to TRBJ2-3, with D uncertain. V was trimmed by 0 bases and J by 5 bases, leaving 8 bases between them. CDR1 and CDR2 from the germline V gene are KGHDR and SFDVKD. The CDR3 is 14 amino acids.

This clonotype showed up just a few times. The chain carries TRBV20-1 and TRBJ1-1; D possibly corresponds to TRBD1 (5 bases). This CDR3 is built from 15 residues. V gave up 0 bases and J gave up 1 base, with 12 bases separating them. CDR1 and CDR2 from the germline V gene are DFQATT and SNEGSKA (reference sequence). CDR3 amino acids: CSARDPLGPNTEAFF. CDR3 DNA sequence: TGCAGTGCTAGAGACCCTTTGGGGCCGAACACTGAAGCTTTCTTT.

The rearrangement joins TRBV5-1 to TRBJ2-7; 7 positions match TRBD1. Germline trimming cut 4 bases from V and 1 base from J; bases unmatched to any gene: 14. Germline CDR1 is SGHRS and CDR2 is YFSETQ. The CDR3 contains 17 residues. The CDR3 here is CASSPLEGALRSYEQYF. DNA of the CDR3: TGCGCCAGCAGCCCCCTCGAGGGGGCACTAAGGTCCTACGAGCAGTACTTC.

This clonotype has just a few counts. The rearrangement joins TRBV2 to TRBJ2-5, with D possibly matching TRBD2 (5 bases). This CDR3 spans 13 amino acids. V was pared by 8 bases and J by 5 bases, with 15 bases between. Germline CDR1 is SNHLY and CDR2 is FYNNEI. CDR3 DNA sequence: TGTGCCAGCGCAGAGGGCCTCCGGGAGACCCAGTACTTC. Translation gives CASAEGLRETQYF.

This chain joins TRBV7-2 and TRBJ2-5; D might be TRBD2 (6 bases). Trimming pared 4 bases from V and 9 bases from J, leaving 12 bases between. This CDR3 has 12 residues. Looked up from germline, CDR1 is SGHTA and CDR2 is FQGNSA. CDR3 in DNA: TGTGCCAGCAGCTACCACGGGGAGGCCCAGTACTTC. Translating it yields CASSYHGEAQYF.

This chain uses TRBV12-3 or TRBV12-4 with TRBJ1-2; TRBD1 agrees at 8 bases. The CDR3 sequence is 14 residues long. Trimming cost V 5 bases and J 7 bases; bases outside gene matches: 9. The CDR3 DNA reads TGTGCCAGCAGTAGCCAGGGGGCGCGGCGTGGCTACACCTTC. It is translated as CASSSQGARRGYTF.

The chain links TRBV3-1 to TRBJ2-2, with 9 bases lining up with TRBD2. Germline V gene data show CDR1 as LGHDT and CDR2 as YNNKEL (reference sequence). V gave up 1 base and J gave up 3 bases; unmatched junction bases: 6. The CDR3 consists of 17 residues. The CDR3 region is CASSQASLAGHTGELFF. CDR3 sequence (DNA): TGTGCCAGCAGCCAAGCTTCACTAGCGGGTCACACCGGGGAGCTGTTTTTT.

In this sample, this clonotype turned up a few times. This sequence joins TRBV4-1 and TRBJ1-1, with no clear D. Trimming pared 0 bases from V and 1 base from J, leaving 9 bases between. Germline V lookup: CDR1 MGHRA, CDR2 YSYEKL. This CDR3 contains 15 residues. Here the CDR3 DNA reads TGCGCCAGCAGCCAAGATGGATTGGGGAACACTGAAGCTTTCTTT. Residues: CASSQDGLGNTEAFF.

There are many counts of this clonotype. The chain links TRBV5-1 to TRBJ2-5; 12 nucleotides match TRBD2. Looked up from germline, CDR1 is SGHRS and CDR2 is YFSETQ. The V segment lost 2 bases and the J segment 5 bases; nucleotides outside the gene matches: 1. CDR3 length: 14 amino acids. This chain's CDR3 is CASSLLAGGETQYF. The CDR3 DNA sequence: TGCGCCAGCAGCTTACTAGCGGGAGGTGAGACCCAGTACTTC. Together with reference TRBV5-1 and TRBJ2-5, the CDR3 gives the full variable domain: KAGVTQTPRYLIKTRGQQVTLSCSPISGHRSVSWYQQTPGQGLQFLFEYFSETQRNKGNFPGRFSGRQFSNSRSEMNVSTLELGDSALYLCASSLLAGGETQYFGPGTRLLVL.

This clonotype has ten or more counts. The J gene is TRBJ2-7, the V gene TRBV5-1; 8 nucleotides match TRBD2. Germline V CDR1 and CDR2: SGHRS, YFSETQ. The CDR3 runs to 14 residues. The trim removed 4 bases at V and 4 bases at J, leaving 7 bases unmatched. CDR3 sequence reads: CASSTGTSGYEQYF. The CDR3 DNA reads TGCGCCAGCAGCACCGGGACTAGTGGTTACGAGCAGTACTTC.

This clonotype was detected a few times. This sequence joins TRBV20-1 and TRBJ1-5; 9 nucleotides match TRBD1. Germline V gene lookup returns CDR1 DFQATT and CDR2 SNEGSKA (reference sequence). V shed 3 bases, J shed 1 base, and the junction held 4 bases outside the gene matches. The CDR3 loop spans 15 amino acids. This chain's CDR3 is CSARRDRVSNQPQHF. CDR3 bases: TGCAGTGCTAGGAGGGACAGGGTAAGCAATCAGCCCCAGCATTTT.

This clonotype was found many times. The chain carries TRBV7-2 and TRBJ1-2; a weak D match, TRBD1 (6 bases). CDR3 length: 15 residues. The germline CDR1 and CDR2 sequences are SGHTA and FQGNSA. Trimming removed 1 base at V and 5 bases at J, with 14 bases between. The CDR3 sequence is CASSLVGHDPYGYTF. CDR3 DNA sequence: TGTGCCAGCAGCTTAGTGGGACACGACCCATATGGCTACACCTTC.

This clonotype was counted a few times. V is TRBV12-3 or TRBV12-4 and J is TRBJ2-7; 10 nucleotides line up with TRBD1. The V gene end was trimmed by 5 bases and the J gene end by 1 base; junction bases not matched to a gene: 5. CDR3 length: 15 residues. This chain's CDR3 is CASSTGDRGSYEQYF. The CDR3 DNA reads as TGTGCCAGCAGTACTGGGGACAGGGGTTCCTACGAGCAGTACTTC.

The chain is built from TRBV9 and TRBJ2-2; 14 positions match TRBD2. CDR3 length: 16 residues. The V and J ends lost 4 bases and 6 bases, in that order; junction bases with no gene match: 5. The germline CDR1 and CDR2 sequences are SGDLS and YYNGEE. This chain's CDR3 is CASSTQGLAGAGELFF. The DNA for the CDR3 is TGTGCCAGCAGCACCCAGGGACTAGCGGGAGCCGGGGAGCTGTTTTTT.

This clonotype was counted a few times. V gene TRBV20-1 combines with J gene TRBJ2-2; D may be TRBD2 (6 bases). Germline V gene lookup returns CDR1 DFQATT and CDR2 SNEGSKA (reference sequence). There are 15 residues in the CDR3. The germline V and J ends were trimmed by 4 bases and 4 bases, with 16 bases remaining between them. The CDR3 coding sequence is TGCAGTGCTAAGGCCGGAGGGTTCGTCACCGGGGAGCTGTTTTTT. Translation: CSAKAGGFVTGELFF.

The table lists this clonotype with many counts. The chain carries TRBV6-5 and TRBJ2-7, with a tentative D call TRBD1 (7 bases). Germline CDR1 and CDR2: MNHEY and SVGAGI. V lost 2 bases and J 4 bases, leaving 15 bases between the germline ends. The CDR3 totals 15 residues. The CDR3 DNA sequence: TGTGCCAGCAGTTACGGCCCAGGGGGAGGATACGAGCAGTACTTC. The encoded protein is CASSYGPGGGYEQYF.